This T cell receptor (beta chain) was captured by sequencing in a study of OX40 agonist ivuxolimab in advanced cancers. A note on this clone: What it recognizes is unknown.

Sequencing was performed with immunoSEQ multiplex PCR; in TCRdb, only in-frame clones are kept and a portion is missing. The sample has some 64,000 clones; more than 80% are singletons. Trimming removed 5 bases from V and 5 bases from J; junction bases left unmatched: 7. The CDR3 extends over 14 amino acids. The germline V gene encodes CDR1 SGHNT and CDR2 YENEEA. Study results and caveats: What antigens the expanded peripheral T cells recognized was never established.

The chain carries TRBV11-3 and TRBJ2-7; TRBD1 agrees at 9 bases. The sequences come from CD4+ or CD8+ T cells sorted from blood, collected in a trial of the OX40 agonist ivuxolimab. This receptor was taken from an adult with an advanced solid tumor such as melanoma, head and neck, liver or kidney cancer. The CDR3 nucleotides are TGTGCCAGCAGCCGGCCCGGGACAGGGAACGAGCAGTACTTC. Its translation: CASSRPGTGNEQYF.